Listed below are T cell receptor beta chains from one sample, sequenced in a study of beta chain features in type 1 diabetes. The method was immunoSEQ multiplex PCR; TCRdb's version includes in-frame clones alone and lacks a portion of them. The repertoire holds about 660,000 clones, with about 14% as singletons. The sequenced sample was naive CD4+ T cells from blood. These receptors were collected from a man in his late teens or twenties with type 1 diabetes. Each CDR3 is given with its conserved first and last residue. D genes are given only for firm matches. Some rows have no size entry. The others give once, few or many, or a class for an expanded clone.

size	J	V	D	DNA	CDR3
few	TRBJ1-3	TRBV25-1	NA	TGTGCCAGCAGTGATCGAGGTTCTGGAAACACCATATATTTT	CASSDRGSGNTIYF
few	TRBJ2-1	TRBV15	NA	TGTGCCACCAGCAGAGAACATACAGGGAACTACAATGAGCAGTTCTTC	CATSREHTGNYNEQFF
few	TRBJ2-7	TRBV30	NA	TGTGCCTGGAGGGCCGTAGGGCGCGAGCAGTACTTC	CAWRAVGREQYF
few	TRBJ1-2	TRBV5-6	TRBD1	TGTGCCAGCAGCTTCCGACAGGGGGGTTACTATGGCTACACCTTC	CASSFRQGGYYGYTF
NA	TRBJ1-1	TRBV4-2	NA	TGTGCCAGCAGCCAAGAACGCGTGAACACTGAAGCTTTCTTT	CASSQERVNTEAFF
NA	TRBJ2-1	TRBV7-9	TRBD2	TGTGCCAGCAGCTTGACTAGCGGGGGGCCCAATGAGCAGTTCTTC	CASSLTSGGPNEQFF
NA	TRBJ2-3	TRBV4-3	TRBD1	TGCGCCAGCTCCCTACGAACAGGGGGCACAGATACGCAGTATTTT	CASSLRTGGTDTQYF
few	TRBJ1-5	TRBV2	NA	TGTGCCAGCGGTAACCATGAGAATCAGCCCCAGCATTTT	CASGNHENQPQHF
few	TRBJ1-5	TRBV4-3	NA	TGCGCCAGCAGCCAAGATCTACAGATCAATCAGCCCCAGCATTTT	CASSQDLQINQPQHF
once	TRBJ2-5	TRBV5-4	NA	TGTGCCAGCAGCTTGAAGGGAGGAGGAGAGACCCAGTACTTC	CASSLKGGGETQYF
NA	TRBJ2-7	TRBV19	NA	TGTGCCAGTAGTCGACAGGTCTCCTACGAGCAGTACTTC	CASSRQVSYEQYF
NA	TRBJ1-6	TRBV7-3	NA	TGTGCCAGCAGCTTGATAGGGCCCAATTCACCCCTCCACTTT	CASSLIGPNSPLHF
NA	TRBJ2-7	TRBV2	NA	TGTGCCAGCATCGTGGCAGGGGTCGTCGGCGAGCAGTACTTC	CASIVAGVVGEQYF
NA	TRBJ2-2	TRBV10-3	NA	TGTGCCATCGGGGGTACAGGGAGCACCGGGGAGCTGTTTTTT	CAIGGTGSTGELFF
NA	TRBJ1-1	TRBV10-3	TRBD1	TGTGCCATCAGTGGCACAGGGGACACTGAAGCTTTCTTT	CAISGTGDTEAFF
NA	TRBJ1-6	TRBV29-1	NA	TGCAGCGTGAAGGGGCGAGTGGATTCACCCCTCCACTTT	CSVKGRVDSPLHF
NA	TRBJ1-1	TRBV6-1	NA	TGTGCCACCACACTTGAGGTTACTGAAGCTTTCTTT	CATTLEVTEAFF
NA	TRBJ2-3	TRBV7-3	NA	TGTGCCAGCAGCCCTAATGGGGCAGTCTCAGATACGCAGTATTTT	CASSPNGAVSDTQYF
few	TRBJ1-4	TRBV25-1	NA	TGTGCCAGCAGCCCCTGGGCCGGCGATACCCCAACTAATGAAAAACTGTTTTTT	CASSPWAGDTPTNEKLFF
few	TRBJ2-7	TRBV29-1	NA	TGCAGCGCCGAAAGGGGAAGTGACGAGCAGTACTTC	CSAERGSDEQYF
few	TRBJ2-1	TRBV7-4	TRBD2	TGTGCCAGCAGCTTAGTAAAACTAGCGGGCTCCTACAATGAGCAGTTCTTC	CASSLVKLAGSYNEQFF
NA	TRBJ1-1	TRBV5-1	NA	TGCGCCAGCAGCTTGGAGGATGTGGGCACTGAAGCTTTCTTT	CASSLEDVGTEAFF
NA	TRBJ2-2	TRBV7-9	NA	TGTGCCAGCAGCTTAAGGTCGCCTTCCTCCGGGGAGCTGTTTTTT	CASSLRSPSSGELFF
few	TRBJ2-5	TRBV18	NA	TGTGCCAGCTCACCACGGGCAGGGTTCGCGGAGACCCAGTACTTC	CASSPRAGFAETQYF
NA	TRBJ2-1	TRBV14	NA	TGTGCCAGCAGCCAGGGAACCTACAATGAGCAGTTCTTC	CASSQGTYNEQFF
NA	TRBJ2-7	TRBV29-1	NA	TGCAGCGTTGAAGTAGGGGCTGGCGGGTTGCGTCGCTCCTACGAGCAGTACTTC	CSVEVGAGGLRRSYEQYF
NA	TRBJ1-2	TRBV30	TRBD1	TGTGCCTGGAACCAGGGGGCGTATGGCTACACCTTC	CAWNQGAYGYTF
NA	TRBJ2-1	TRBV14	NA	TGTGCCAGCAGCCCTACACCTAGACCCTACAATGAGCAGTTCTTC	CASSPTPRPYNEQFF
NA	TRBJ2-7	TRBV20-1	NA	TGCAGTGCCGCCCGATGGGAGCAGTACTTC	CSAARWEQYF
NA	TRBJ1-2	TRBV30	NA	TGTGCCTGGAGTGTTCTGATTGACAGGACCTTAGTTTGGTATGGCTACACCTTC	CAWSVLIDRTLVWYGYTF
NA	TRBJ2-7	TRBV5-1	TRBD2	TGCGCCAGCAGCTGGGGGACTATTAGCGGGTCCACCGGAGGGGACGAGCAGTACTTC	CASSWGTISGSTGGDEQYF
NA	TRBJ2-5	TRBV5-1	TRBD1	TGCGCCAGCAGCTTGGACAGGGGGAATGGAGAGACCCAGTACTTC	CASSLDRGNGETQYF
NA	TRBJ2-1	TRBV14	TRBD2	TGTGCCAGCAGCCAAGGAATTAGCGGGGGGCTTCCCTACAATGAGCAGTTCTTC	CASSQGISGGLPYNEQFF
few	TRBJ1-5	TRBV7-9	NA	TGTGCCAGCAGCTTAGATCGGGGAAATCAGCCCCAGCATTTT	CASSLDRGNQPQHF
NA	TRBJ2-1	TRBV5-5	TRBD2	TGTGCCAGCAGCCGATCGGCGGGAGAGGAGGGGTACAATGAGCAGTTCTTC	CASSRSAGEEGYNEQFF
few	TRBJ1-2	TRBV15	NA	TGTGCCACCAGCAGAGGAAGCCAGACCTATGGCTACACCTTC	CATSRGSQTYGYTF
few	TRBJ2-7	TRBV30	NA	TGTGCCTGGGGGGCCGGATTGGGGCAGTACTTC	CAWGAGLGQYF